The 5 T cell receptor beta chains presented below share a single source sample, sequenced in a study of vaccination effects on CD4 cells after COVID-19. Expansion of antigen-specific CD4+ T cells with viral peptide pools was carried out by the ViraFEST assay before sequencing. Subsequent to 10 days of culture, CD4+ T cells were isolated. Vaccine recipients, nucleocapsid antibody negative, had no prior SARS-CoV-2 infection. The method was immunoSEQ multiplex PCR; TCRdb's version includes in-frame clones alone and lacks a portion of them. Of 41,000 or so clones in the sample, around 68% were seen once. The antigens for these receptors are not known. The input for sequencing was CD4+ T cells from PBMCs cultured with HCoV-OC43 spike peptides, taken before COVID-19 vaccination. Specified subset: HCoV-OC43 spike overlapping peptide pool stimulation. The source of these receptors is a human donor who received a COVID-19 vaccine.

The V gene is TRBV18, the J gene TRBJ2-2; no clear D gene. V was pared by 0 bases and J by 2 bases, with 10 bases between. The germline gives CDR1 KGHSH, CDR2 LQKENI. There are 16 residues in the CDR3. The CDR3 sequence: CASSPPLKVNTGELFF. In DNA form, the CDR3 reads TGTGCCAGCTCACCACCGTTGAAGGTTAACACCGGGGAGCTGTTTTTT.

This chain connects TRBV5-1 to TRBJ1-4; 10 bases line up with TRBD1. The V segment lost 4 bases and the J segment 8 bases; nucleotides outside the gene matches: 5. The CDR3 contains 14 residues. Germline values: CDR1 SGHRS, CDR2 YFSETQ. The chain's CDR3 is CASSPGQGREKLFF. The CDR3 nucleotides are TGCGCCAGCAGCCCGGGACAGGGGCGCGAAAAACTGTTTTTT.

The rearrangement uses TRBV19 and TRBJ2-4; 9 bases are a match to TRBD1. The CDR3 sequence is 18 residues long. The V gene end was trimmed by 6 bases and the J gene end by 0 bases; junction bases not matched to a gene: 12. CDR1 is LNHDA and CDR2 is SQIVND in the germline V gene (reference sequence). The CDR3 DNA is TGTGCCAGTAGCGTCGGGACAGGGCAGAAAGTAGCCAAAAACATTCAGTACTTC. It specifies CASSVGTGQKVAKNIQYF.

The CDR3 region is CASSLVPADNEQFF. The CDR3 bases are TGTGCCAGCAGCTTAGTCCCAGCCGACAATGAGCAGTTCTTC. This chain links TRBV7-2 with TRBJ2-1; D is uncertain. Per the germline V gene, CDR1 is SGHTA and CDR2 is FQGNSA. The CDR3 is made up of 14 amino acids. Trimming cost V 1 base and J 5 bases, with 9 bases left between them.

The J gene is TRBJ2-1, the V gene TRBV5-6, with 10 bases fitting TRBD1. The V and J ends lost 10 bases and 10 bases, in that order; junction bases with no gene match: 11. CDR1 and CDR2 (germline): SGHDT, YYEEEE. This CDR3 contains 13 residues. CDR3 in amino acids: CASSLDRGYEQFF. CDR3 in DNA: TGTGCCTCCAGCTTGGACAGGGGGTACGAGCAGTTCTTC. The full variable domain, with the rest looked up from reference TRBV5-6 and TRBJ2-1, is DAGVTQSPTHLIKTRGQQVTLRCSPKSGHDTVSWYQQALGQGPQFIFQYYEEEERQRGNFPDRFSGHQFPNYSSELNVNALLLGDSALYLCASSLDRGYEQFFGPGTRLTVL.